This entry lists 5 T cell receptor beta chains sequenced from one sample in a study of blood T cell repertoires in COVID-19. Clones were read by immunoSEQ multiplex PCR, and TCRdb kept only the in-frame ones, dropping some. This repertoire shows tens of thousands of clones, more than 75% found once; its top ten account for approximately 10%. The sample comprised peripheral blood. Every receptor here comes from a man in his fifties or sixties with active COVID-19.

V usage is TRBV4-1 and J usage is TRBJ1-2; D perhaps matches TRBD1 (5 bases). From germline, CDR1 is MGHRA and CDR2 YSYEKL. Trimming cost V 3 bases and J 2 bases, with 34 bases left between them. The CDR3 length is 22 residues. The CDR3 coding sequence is TGCGCCAGCAGCCAGTATTTAAAGAAGTCAGGTCCGGACACAAATGCCAACTATGGCTACACCTTC. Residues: CASSQYLKKSGPDTNANYGYTF.

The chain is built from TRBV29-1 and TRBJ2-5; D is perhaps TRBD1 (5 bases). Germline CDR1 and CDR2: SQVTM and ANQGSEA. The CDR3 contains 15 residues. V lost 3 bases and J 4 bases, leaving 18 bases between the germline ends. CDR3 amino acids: CSVDTARGYVETQYF. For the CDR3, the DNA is TGCAGCGTTGATACGGCTAGGGGCTATGTAGAGACCCAGTACTTC.

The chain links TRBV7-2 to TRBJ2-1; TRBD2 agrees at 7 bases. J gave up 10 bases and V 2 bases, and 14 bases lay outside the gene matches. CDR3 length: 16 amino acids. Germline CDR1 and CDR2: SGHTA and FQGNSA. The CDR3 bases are TGTGCCAGCAGCTTATCCCGGGGAAGCGGGATATGGGAGCAGTTCTTC. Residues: CASSLSRGSGIWEQFF. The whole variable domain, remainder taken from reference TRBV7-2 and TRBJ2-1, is GAGVSQSPSNKVTEKGKDVELRCDPISGHTALYWYRQSLGQGLEFLIYFQGNSAPDKSGLPSDRFSAERTGGSVSTLTIQRTQQEDSAVYLCASSLSRGSGIWEQFFGPGTRLTVL.

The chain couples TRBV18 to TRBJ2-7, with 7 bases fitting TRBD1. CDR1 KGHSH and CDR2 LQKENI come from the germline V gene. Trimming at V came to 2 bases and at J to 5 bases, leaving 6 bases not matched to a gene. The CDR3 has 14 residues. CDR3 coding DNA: TGTGCCAGCTCACCAATAAGAGGGGGCCACGAGCAGTACTTC. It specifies CASSPIRGGHEQYF.

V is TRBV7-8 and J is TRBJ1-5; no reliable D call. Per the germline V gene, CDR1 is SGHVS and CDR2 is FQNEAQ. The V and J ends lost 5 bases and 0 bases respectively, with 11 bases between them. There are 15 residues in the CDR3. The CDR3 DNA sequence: TGTGCCAGCAGCCGGGTGGAGGGTAGCAATCAGCCCCAGCATTTT. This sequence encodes CASSRVEGSNQPQHF. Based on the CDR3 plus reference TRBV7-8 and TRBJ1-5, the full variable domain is GAGVSQSPRYKVAKRGQDVALRCDPISGHVSLFWYQQALGQGPEFLTYFQNEAQLDKSGLPSDRFFAERPEGSVSTLKIQRTQQEDSAVYLCASSRVEGSNQPQHFGDGTRLSIL.